The following is a T cell receptor (beta chain) sequence with its context. As to time point: pretreatment peripheral blood. Each patient gave between 1 and 8 samples of peripheral blood mononuclear cells, which were collected pretreatment and during treatment. Germline CDR1 reads SGHTA; CDR2 reads FQGTGA. V shed 2 bases and J 6 bases; nucleotides not matched to a gene: 3. The CDR3 consists of 14 residues. Libraries were prepared by immunoSEQ multiplex PCR; TCRdb keeps only in-frame clonotypes and omits some of them. The table records tens of thousands of clones, 90% of them present only once. This sample was taken from a study of PD-L1 blockade in urothelial cancer. Across the study: Starting at some point between 2013 and 2014, patients were given atezolizumab (1,200 mg intravenously every 3 weeks). Prior chemotherapy ranged from 0 to 3 regimens per patient. Blood drawn 3 weeks (second dose) and 6 weeks after treatment start was analyzed.

The source is a man aged 55-75 years with urothelial cancer. The V gene is TRBV7-3, the J gene TRBJ2-3; 9 positions match TRBD1. Material: PBMCs, obtained around atezolizumab (anti-PD-L1) treatment. The CDR3 DNA sequence: TGTGCCAGCAGCTTAGGGACAGGGTGGGATACGCAGTATTTT. Protein: CASSLGTGWDTQYF.